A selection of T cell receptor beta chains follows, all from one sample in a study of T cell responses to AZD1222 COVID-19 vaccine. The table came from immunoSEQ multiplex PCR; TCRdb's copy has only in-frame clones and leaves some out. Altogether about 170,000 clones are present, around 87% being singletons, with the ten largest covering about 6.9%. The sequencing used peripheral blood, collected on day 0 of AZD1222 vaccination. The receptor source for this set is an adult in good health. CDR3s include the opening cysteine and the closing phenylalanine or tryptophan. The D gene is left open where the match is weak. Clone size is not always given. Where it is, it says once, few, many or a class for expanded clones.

CASSESRNTEAFF	TGTGCCAGCAGTGAATCCAGAAACACTGAAGCTTTCTTT	TRBV6-1	13	TRBJ1-1	once	.
CASRGTGAGTEAFF	TGTGCCAGCAGGGGGACAGGGGCAGGGACTGAAGCTTTCTTT	TRBV2	14	TRBJ1-1	once	TRBD1
CASSDTGYNEQFF	TGCGCCAGCAGCGACACGGGGTACAATGAGCAGTTCTTC	TRBV5-1	13	TRBJ2-1	.	.
CASTQGAADHEQYF	TGTGCCAGCACTCAGGGAGCGGCGGACCACGAGCAGTACTTC	TRBV6-5	14	TRBJ2-7	few	.
CASSRTYDNSPLHF	TGTGCCAGCAGCCGAACCTATGATAATTCACCCCTCCACTTT	TRBV3-1/TRBV3-2	14	TRBJ1-6	few	.
CATSRDTEGAGLHSPLHF	TGTGCCACCAGCAGAGATACCGAGGGGGCCGGTCTCCATTCACCCCTCCACTTT	TRBV15	18	TRBJ1-6	once	TRBD1
CASSDDGTPNIQYF	TGTGCCAGCAGTGATGATGGGACCCCTAACATTCAGTACTTC	TRBV6-1	14	TRBJ2-4	.	.
CASSSPTGTGGSYEQYF	TGTGCCAGCAGCTCTCCGACCGGGACAGGGGGATCCTACGAGCAGTACTTC	TRBV7-6	17	TRBJ2-7	.	TRBD1
CATSRGPGEAFF	TGTGCCACCAGCAGAGGGCCAGGGGAAGCTTTCTTT	TRBV15	12	TRBJ1-1	.	.
CASSWDRIGETQYF	TGTGCCAGCAGTTGGGACAGGATAGGAGAGACCCAGTACTTC	TRBV6-5	14	TRBJ2-5	.	TRBD1
CATSRDWASGYEQYF	TGTGCCACCAGCAGAGATTGGGCTAGTGGTTACGAGCAGTACTTC	TRBV15	15	TRBJ2-7	.	.
CASSQVGGELDGYTF	TGTGCCAGCAGCCAAGTAGGGGGAGAATTGGATGGCTACACCTTC	TRBV3-1/TRBV3-2	15	TRBJ1-2	.	.
CASSSRDSANSGANVLTF	TGTGCCAGCAGCAGCCGGGACAGCGCAAACTCTGGGGCCAACGTCCTGACTTTC	TRBV13	18	TRBJ2-6	.	TRBD1
CASSYEGINEKLFF	TGTGCCAGCAGTTACGAGGGGATTAATGAAAAACTGTTTTTT	TRBV13	14	TRBJ1-4	.	.
CASSNQGQRALYEQYF	TGTGCCAGCAGCAACCAAGGACAGCGAGCTCTCTACGAGCAGTACTTC	TRBV21-1	16	TRBJ2-7	.	.
CASSQGSDTQYF	TGCGCCAGCAGTCAGGGTTCAGATACGCAGTATTTT	TRBV5-1	12	TRBJ2-3	.	.
CATLQGTEAFF	TGTGCCACACTACAGGGCACTGAAGCTTTCTTT	TRBV19	11	TRBJ1-1	.	.
CASSEFFWSSLHF	TGTGCCAGCAGTGAATTCTTTTGGTCCAGTCTCCACTTT	TRBV6-1	13	TRBJ1-6	.	.
CASSELGETQYF	TGTGCCAGCAGTGAACTGGGGGAGACCCAGTACTTC	TRBV2	12	TRBJ2-5	.	.
CASSLGQGNTGELFF	TGCGCCAGCAGCTTGGGACAGGGGAACACCGGGGAGCTGTTTTTT	TRBV5-1	15	TRBJ2-2	.	TRBD1
CASSYFMGGFQETQYF	TGTGCCAGCAGTTACTTTATGGGCGGATTCCAAGAGACCCAGTACTTC	TRBV6-6	16	TRBJ2-5	.	.
CATSPTGGLGSTDTQYF	TGTGCCACCAGCCCGACAGGGGGACTAGGGAGCACAGATACGCAGTATTTT	TRBV15	17	TRBJ2-3	.	.
CASSWQGTATDTQYF	TGCGCCAGCAGCTGGCAGGGGACGGCCACAGATACGCAGTATTTT	TRBV5-1	15	TRBJ2-3	.	.
CASSQDFPGTRGSGELFF	TGTGCCAGCAGCCAAGACTTCCCCGGGACTAGAGGGTCCGGGGAGCTGTTTTTT	TRBV3-1/TRBV3-2	18	TRBJ2-2	once	TRBD2
CASSPGGVNYGYTF	TGCGCCAGCAGCCCTGGGGGGGTGAACTATGGCTACACCTTC	TRBV5-1	14	TRBJ1-2	.	.
CASSVGADTQYF	TGTGCCAGCAGTGTTGGTGCAGATACGCAGTATTTT	TRBV2	12	TRBJ2-3	.	.
CASYVSEQFF	TGTGCCAGCTACGTTTCGGAGCAGTTCTTC	TRBV6-8	10	TRBJ2-1	.	.